This TCR beta chain was found in a study of vaccination effects on CD4 cells after COVID-19. Study-wide results and limits: Only a few convalescent patients and no early post-infection timepoints featured in the study. Whether induced by infection or by vaccine, clones showed marked clonal contraction late after vaccination.

Repertoires were generated with immunoSEQ multiplex PCR, while TCRdb's copy carries only in-frame clones and drops some. The repertoire has roughly 33,000 clones, 60% to 75% of them found once; the top ten carry around 30%. This clone was counted only a few times. Its target is not known. Before sequencing, viral peptide pools were used by the ViraFEST assay to expand antigen-specific CD4+ T cells. Following a 10-day culture, CD4+ T cells were purified. None of the vaccinated had previously contracted SARS-CoV-2, and their nucleocapsid antibodies tested negative. Wells containing 1.5 million to 2 million PBMC each were cultured with 10 IU/ml IL-2 and 8 to 10 ug/ml peptides. V was shortened by 7 bases and J by 2 bases, with 15 bases between the two germline ends. The germline V gene has CDR1 SNHLY and CDR2 FYNNEI. The CDR3 length is 14 residues.

The J gene is TRBJ2-7, the V gene TRBV2; D gene ambiguous. This sequence originates from a human donor who received a COVID-19 vaccine. Sequencing used CD4+ T cells from PBMCs cultured with HCoV-OC43 spike peptides, obtained before COVID-19 vaccination. Subset in this sample: HCoV-OC43 spike overlapping peptide pool stimulation. DNA of the CDR3: TGTGCCAGCACCCTCAGGCCTGGACCCTACGAGCAGTACTTC. This gives the protein CASTLRPGPYEQYF.